This TCR beta chain was recorded in a study of blood T cell repertoires in COVID-19. Study in general: Sites in the United States, Italy and Spain provided acute and convalescent COVID-19 samples.

The protocol was immunoSEQ multiplex PCR, while the TCRdb copy is restricted to in-frame clones and leaves out a portion. Of 90,000 to 140,000 clones listed, approximately 72% are singletons. Trimming left V 6 bases short and J 4 bases short, with 19 bases between. The CDR3 runs to 16 residues. Germline-derived CDR1 and CDR2 are MNHNY and SVGAGI (reference sequence). Sequenced input: peripheral blood. The TCR originated in a woman in her 70s with acute or convalescent COVID-19. The chain combines TRBV6-6 with TRBJ2-1, with a tentative D call TRBD2 (6 bases). Written as DNA, the CDR3 is TGTGCCAGCAGACTAGACAGCGCGGGGAGTTACAATGAGCAGTTCTTC. Its translation: CASRLDSAGSYNEQFF.